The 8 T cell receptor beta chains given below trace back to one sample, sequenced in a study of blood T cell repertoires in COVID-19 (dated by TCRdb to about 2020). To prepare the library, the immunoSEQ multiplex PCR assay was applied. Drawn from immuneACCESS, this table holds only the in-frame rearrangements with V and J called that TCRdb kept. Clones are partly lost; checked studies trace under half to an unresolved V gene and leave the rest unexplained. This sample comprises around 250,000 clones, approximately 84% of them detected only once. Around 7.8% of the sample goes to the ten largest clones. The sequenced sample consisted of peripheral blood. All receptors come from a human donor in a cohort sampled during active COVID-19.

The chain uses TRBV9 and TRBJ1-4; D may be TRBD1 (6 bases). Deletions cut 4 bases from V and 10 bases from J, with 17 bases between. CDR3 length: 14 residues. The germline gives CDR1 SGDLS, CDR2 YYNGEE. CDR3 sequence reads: CASSPTTQGIKLFF. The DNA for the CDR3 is TGTGCCAGCAGCCCAACTACCCAGGGGATAAAACTGTTTTTT.

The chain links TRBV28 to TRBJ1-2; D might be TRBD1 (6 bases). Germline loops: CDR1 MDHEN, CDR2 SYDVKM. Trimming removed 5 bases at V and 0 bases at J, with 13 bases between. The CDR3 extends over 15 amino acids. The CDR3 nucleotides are TGTGCCAGCAGTCCCGACAGGACAACTAACTATGGCTACACCTTC. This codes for CASSPDRTTNYGYTF.

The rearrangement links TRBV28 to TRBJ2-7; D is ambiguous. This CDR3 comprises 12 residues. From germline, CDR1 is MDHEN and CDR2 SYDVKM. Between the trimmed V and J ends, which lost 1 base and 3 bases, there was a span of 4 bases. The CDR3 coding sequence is TGTGCCAGCAGTTTATTGCGCTACGAGCAGTACTTC. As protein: CASSLLRYEQYF.

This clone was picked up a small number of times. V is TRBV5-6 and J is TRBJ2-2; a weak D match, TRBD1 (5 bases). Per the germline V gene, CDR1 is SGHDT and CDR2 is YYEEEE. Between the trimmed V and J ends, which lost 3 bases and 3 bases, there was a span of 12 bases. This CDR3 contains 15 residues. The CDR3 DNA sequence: TGTGCCAGCAGCTGGGGCAGTGCCTACACCGGGGAGCTGTTTTTT. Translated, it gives CASSWGSAYTGELFF.

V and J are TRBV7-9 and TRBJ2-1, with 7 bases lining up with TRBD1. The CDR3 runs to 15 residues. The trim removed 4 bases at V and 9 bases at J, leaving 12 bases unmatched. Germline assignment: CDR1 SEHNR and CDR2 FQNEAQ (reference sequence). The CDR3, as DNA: TGTGCCAGCAGCTCTTCGACAGGGTTAGGACCTGAGCAGTTCTTC. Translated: CASSSSTGLGPEQFF. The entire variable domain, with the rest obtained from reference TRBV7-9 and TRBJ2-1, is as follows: DTGVSQNPRHKITKRGQNVTFRCDPISEHNRLYWYRQTLGQGPEFLTYFQNEAQLEKSRLLSDRFSAERPKGSFSTLEIQRTEQGDSAMYLCASSSSTGLGPEQFFGPGTRLTVL.

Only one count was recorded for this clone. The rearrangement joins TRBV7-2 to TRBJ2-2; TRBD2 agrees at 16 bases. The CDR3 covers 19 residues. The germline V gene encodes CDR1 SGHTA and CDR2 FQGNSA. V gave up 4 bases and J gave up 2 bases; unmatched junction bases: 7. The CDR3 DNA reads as TGTGCCAGCAGCTCCCAGGGACTAGCGGGGGGGCTAAACACCGGGGAGCTGTTTTTT. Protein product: CASSSQGLAGGLNTGELFF.

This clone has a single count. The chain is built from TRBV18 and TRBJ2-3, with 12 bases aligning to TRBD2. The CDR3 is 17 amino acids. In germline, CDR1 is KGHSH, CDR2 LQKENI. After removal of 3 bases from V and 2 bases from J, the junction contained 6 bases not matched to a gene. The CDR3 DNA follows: TGTGCCAGCTCACCCCTGACTAGCGGGAGTGTCACAGATACGCAGTATTTT. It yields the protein CASSPLTSGSVTDTQYF.

DNA of the CDR3: TGTGCCAGCAGTGAGCTGGGCAGGAAAGGGGCTAATTCACCCCTCCACTTT. Translating gives CASSELGRKGANSPLHF. The chain recombines TRBV6-1 with TRBJ1-6; perhaps TRBD1 as D (5 bases). Trimming stripped 3 bases from V and 6 bases from J, with 18 bases between. CDR3 size: 17 residues. Germline CDR1 reads MNHNS; CDR2 reads SASEGT.